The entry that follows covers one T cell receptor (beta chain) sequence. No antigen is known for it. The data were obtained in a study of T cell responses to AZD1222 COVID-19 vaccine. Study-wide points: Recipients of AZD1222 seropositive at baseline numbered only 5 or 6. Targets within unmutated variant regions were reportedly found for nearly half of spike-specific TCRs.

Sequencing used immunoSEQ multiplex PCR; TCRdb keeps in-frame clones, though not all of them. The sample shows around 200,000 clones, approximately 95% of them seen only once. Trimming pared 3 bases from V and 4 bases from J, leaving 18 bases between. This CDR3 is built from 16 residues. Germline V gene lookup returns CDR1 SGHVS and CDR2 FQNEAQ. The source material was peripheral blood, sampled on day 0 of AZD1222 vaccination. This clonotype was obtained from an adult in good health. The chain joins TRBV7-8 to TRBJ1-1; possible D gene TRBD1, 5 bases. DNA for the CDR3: TGTGCCAGCAGCTTTGTAGGGATCTCAGGGACCACTGAAGCTTTCTTT. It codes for CASSFVGISGTTEAFF.